The present TCR beta chain was sequenced within a study of cytomegalovirus exposure and HLA in healthy donors. Study details: Caucasian-associated ancestry cluster membership applied to less than 85% of about 370 genotyped donors.

V was clipped by 6 bases and J by 4 bases, with 19 bases between them. The CDR3 consists of 16 residues. The germline V gene has CDR1 SGHVS and CDR2 FQNEAQ. The study, taken as a whole, reports: A later analysis associated approximately 17,000 TCR beta sequences with HLA alleles at a 0.05 false discovery rate. Rates of TCR association differed by HLA locus in a later analysis, with DRB1 highest and HLA-C lowest.

PCR was performed using 60 Vbeta and 13 Jbeta primers. Method: immunoSEQ multiplex PCR; TCRdb's copy keeps in-frame clones and lacks some. The sample records tens of thousands of clones, 60% to 80% being singletons. Comment on this clone: Its specificity is unknown.

Material for sequencing was PBMCs. The sequence derives from a female donor in good health and CMV-seronegative. This chain uses TRBV7-8 with TRBJ1-3, with D maybe TRBD1 (6 bases). CDR3 sequence reads: CASSRGAGGFGNTIYF. The CDR3 nucleotides read TGTGCCAGCAGTCGTGGGGCGGGGGGCTTCGGAAACACCATATATTTT. Full variable domain (rest looked up from reference TRBV7-8 and TRBJ1-3): GAGVSQSPRYKVAKRGQDVALRCDPISGHVSLFWYQQALGQGPEFLTYFQNEAQLDKSGLPSDRFFAERPEGSVSTLKIQRTQQEDSAVYLCASSRGAGGFGNTIYFGEGSWLTVV.